The present TCR beta chain was sequenced within a study of beta chain features in type 1 diabetes. Expressed TCRB transcripts were sequenced, since all the RNA that had been isolated was reverse transcribed. Data came from immunoSEQ multiplex PCR; TCRdb stores just in-frame clones and leaves some out. The data show 600,000 to 700,000 clones, 9.5% to 15% seen once. Findings of the study overall: Shorter TCRB CDR3s, moderately but significantly so, marked every one of the four CD4+ subsets in Type 1 diabetes patients.

With 5 bases clipped from V and 9 bases from J, the junction kept 10 bases outside the gene matches. From germline, CDR1 is SGHTA and CDR2 FQGTGA. The CDR3 runs 17 residues. This clone turned up a few times. Its antigen is still unknown. This clonotype was sampled from a man in his thirties or forties with type 1 diabetes. The sequencing sample was made of naive CD4+ T cells from blood. The chain couples TRBV7-3 to TRBJ2-1, with 16 bases that match TRBD2. CDR3 nucleotides: TGTGCCAGCAGCCCCGGGACTAGCGGGGGGGCCTCGGTTGAGCAGTTCTTC. Translation gives CASSPGTSGGASVEQFF.